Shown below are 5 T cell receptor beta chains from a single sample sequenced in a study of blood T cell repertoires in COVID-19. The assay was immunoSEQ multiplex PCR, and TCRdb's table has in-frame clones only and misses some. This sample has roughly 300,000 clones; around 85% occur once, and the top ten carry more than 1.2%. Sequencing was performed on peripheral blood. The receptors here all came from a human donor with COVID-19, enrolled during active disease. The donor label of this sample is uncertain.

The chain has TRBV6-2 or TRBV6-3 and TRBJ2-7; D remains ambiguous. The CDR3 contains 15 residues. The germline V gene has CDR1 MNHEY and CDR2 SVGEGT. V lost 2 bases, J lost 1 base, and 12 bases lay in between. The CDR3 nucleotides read TGTGCCAGCAGTTACCTGCCAGGAAGTTCCTACGAGCAGTACTTC. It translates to CASSYLPGSSYEQYF.

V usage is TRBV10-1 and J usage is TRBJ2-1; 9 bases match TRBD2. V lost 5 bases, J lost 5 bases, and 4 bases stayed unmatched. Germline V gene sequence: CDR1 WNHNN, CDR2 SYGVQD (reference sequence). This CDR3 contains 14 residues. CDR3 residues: CASSSSGTHNEQFF. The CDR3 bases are TGCGCCAGCAGTTCTAGCGGGACCCACAATGAGCAGTTCTTC.

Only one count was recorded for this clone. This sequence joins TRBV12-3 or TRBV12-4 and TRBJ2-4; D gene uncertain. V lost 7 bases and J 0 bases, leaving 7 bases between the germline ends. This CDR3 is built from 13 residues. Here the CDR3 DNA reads TGTGCCAGCACCCCACAAGCCAAAAACATTCAGTACTTC. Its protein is CASTPQAKNIQYF.

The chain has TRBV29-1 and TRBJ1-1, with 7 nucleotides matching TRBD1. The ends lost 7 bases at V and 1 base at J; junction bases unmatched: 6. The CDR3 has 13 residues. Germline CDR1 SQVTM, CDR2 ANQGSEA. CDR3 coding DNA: TGCAGCGCTAGACAGGGCGCGAACACTGAAGCTTTCTTT. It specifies CSARQGANTEAFF. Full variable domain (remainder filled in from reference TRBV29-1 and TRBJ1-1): SAVISQKPSRDICQRGTSLTIQCQVDSQVTMMFWYRQQPGQSLTLIATANQGSEATYESGFVIDKFPISRPNLTFSTLTVSNMSPEDSSIYLCSARQGANTEAFFGQGTRLTVV.

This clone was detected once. In DNA, the CDR3 is TGTGCCAGCAGCTCTGTAGCGGGAGGGACTAATGAGCAGTTCTTC. This translates into CASSSVAGGTNEQFF. The chain combines TRBV7-3 with TRBJ2-1; 11 bases are a match to TRBD2. The CDR3 covers 15 residues. Germline V CDR1 and CDR2: SGHTA, FQGTGA. After removal of 4 bases from V and 7 bases from J, the junction contained 6 bases not matched to a gene. The entire variable domain, with the rest obtained from reference TRBV7-3 and TRBJ2-1, is as follows: GAGVSQTPSNKVTEKGKYVELRCDPISGHTALYWYRQSLGQGPEFLIYFQGTGAADDSGLPNDRFFAVRPEGSVSTLKIQRTERGDSAVYLCASSSVAGGTNEQFFGPGTRLTVL.